Below, 24 T cell receptor beta chains from the same sample are listed, as sequenced in a study of cytotoxic CD8 clonotypes in ibrutinib-treated CLL. Libraries were prepared by immunoSEQ multiplex PCR; TCRdb keeps only in-frame clonotypes and omits some of them. The table lists 150,000 to 200,000 clones, 70% to 90% of them singletons. This material consisted of PBMCs, taken at disease progression, from a patient treated with ibrutinib. These receptors came from a human donor with chronic lymphocytic leukemia.

The V call is TRBV6-5, the J call TRBJ1-3, with D perhaps TRBD1 (5 bases). Germline values: CDR1 MNHEY, CDR2 SVGAGI. CDR3 length: 14 residues. V was shortened by 4 bases and J by 4 bases, with 11 bases between the two germline ends. CDR3 sequence reads: CASSSLGVGNTIYF. DNA of the CDR3: TGTGCCAGCAGTTCGCTAGGGGTAGGAAACACCATATATTTT.

The gene calls are TRBV7-2 and TRBJ1-1, with D unclear. Germline CDR1 is SGHTA and CDR2 is FQGNSA. V lost 7 bases, J lost 5 bases, and 11 bases lay in between. The CDR3 has 12 residues. DNA for the CDR3: TGTGCCAGCACCCTAACTTGGACTGAAGCTTTCTTT. Its protein product is CASTLTWTEAFF.

The chain recombines TRBV7-2 with TRBJ1-2; tentatively, D is TRBD1 (6 bases). V was clipped by 1 base and J by 2 bases, with 20 bases between them. Germline CDR1 SGHTA, CDR2 FQGNSA. The CDR3 spans 18 residues. DNA of the CDR3: TGTGCCAGCAGCTTAGAGGGTTGGCGGGGGCGATTAAACTATGGCTACACCTTC. Amino acids: CASSLEGWRGRLNYGYTF.

This rearrangement joins TRBV5-1 to TRBJ2-1; D may be TRBD2 (5 bases). Germline V gene lookup returns CDR1 SGHRS and CDR2 YFSETQ. The CDR3 is 13 residues long. Trimming removed 2 bases at V and 5 bases at J, with 8 bases between. Here the CDR3 DNA reads TGCGCCAGCAGCTTCGGGGATAACAATGAGCAGTTCTTC. This codes for CASSFGDNNEQFF.

The chain recombines TRBV25-1 with TRBJ2-1, with unresolved D. CDR3 length equals 14 residues. Germline CDR1 reads MGHDK; CDR2 reads SYGVNS. The ends were cut back, 3 bases at V and 5 bases at J, with 11 bases in the middle. CDR3 residues: CASSDGFPNNEQFF. CDR3 in DNA: TGTGCCAGCAGTGACGGTTTCCCGAACAATGAGCAGTTCTTC.

The V call is TRBV5-1, the J call TRBJ2-1, with TRBD2 identical over 12 bases. CDR3 length equals 16 residues. The germline V gene encodes CDR1 SGHRS and CDR2 YFSETQ. V gave up 2 bases and J gave up 4 bases; unmatched junction bases: 4. CDR3 loop: CASSLGLAGYYNEQFF. DNA of the CDR3: TGCGCCAGCAGCTTAGGACTAGCGGGGTATTACAATGAGCAGTTCTTC.

The chain couples TRBV9 to TRBJ2-2; tentative D call: TRBD1 (5 bases). V dropped 3 bases and J dropped 2 bases, with 11 bases sitting between them. This CDR3 is built from 15 residues. Per the germline V gene, CDR1 is SGDLS and CDR2 is YYNGEE. The DNA for the CDR3 is TGTGCCAGCAGCGCGTGGGGCCTAAACACCGGGGAGCTGTTTTTT. Its translation is CASSAWGLNTGELFF. The entire variable domain, with the rest obtained from reference TRBV9 and TRBJ2-2, is as follows: DSGVTQTPKHLITATGQRVTLRCSPRSGDLSVYWYQQSLDQGLQFLIQYYNGEERAKGNILERFSAQQFPDLHSELNLSSLELGDSALYFCASSAWGLNTGELFFGEGSRLTVL.

The genes are TRBV4-3 and TRBJ1-5, with D perhaps matching TRBD1 (5 bases). There are 15 residues in the CDR3. Between the trimmed V and J ends, which lost 0 bases and 7 bases, there was a span of 13 bases. Per the germline V gene, CDR1 is LGHNA and CDR2 is YSLEER. The CDR3 here is CASSQDRRDDQPQHF. The CDR3 nucleotides are TGCGCCAGCAGCCAAGACCGTAGGGACGACCAGCCCCAGCATTTT.

The genes are TRBV19 and TRBJ1-2, with 8 bases aligning to TRBD1. Looked up from germline, CDR1 is LNHDA and CDR2 is SQIVND (reference sequence). The CDR3 has 14 residues. The V gene end was trimmed by 7 bases and the J gene end by 2 bases; junction bases not matched to a gene: 6. CDR3: CASTTTGGNYGYTF. In nucleotides, the CDR3 is TGTGCCAGTACAACTACAGGGGGGAACTATGGCTACACCTTC.

The chain combines TRBV6-1 with TRBJ2-1, with 12 bases lining up with TRBD1. V was clipped by 4 bases and J by 10 bases; unmatched bases: 11. CDR1 is MNHNS and CDR2 is SASEGT in the germline V gene. The CDR3 contains 16 residues. DNA for the CDR3: TGTGCCAGCAGTGTCGAGCCGGGACAGGGGGCAGGGGAGCAGTTCTTC. It yields the protein CASSVEPGQGAGEQFF.

In its sample, this clone was seen a few times. The rearrangement uses TRBV19 and TRBJ1-5; D remains unclear. The CDR3 totals 14 residues. Germline-derived CDR1 and CDR2 are LNHDA and SQIVND (reference sequence). Trimming removed 3 bases at V and 0 bases at J, with 6 bases between. The CDR3 region is CASSIGDSNQPQHF. CDR3 coding DNA: TGTGCCAGTAGTATTGGAGATAGCAATCAGCCCCAGCATTTT.

The CDR3: CASSYSGVGGTDEQYF. CDR3 nucleotide sequence: TGTGCCAGCAGTTACTCGGGAGTCGGGGGCACCGACGAGCAGTACTTC. The V and J genes are TRBV6-5 and TRBJ2-7; D might be TRBD1 or TRBD2, each matching 6 bases. The CDR3 loop spans 16 amino acids. CDR1 and CDR2 from the germline V gene are MNHEY and SVGAGI. V was trimmed by 0 bases and J by 5 bases, leaving 17 bases between them.

This rearrangement joins TRBV4-1 to TRBJ1-1; the D gene is possibly TRBD1 (5 bases). The CDR3 is made up of 19 amino acids. Trimming cost V 0 bases and J 0 bases, with 20 bases left between them. Looked up from germline, CDR1 is MGHRA and CDR2 is YSYEKL. This CDR3 reads CASSQDDGAGWAMNTEAFF. DNA of the CDR3: TGCGCCAGCAGCCAAGATGATGGTGCAGGGTGGGCGATGAACACTGAAGCTTTCTTT.

The gene calls are TRBV19 and TRBJ1-2; 7 bases are a match to TRBD1. The CDR3 extends over 15 amino acids. Germline-derived CDR1 and CDR2 are LNHDA and SQIVND (reference sequence). V lost 10 bases and J lost 4; bases outside the gene matches: 15. CDR3: CATLRSGGSGYGYTF. The CDR3 DNA follows: TGTGCCACACTACGGTCAGGGGGGTCTGGCTATGGCTACACCTTC.

This clone has just a few counts. The CDR3 reads CASTTGPNQPQHF. In DNA form, the CDR3 reads TGTGCCAGCACCACCGGGCCAAATCAGCCCCAGCATTTT. V usage is TRBV6-5 and J usage is TRBJ1-5; no clear D. Germline CDR1 is MNHEY and CDR2 is SVGAGI. V lost 7 bases and J 4 bases, leaving 11 bases between the germline ends. This CDR3 comprises 13 residues.

The chain couples TRBV7-8 to TRBJ2-1, with D maybe TRBD1 (5 bases). Per germline, CDR1 SGHVS and CDR2 FQNEAQ. The CDR3 contains 18 residues. Trimming shortened V by 0 bases and J by 0 bases, and 15 bases separated the two germline ends. CDR3: CASSLAIMVDSSYNEQFF. CDR3 DNA: TGTGCCAGCAGCTTAGCTATTATGGTAGACAGCTCCTACAATGAGCAGTTCTTC.

The chain carries TRBV5-8 and TRBJ1-5, with D tentatively TRBD1 (6 bases). From germline, CDR1 is SGHTS and CDR2 YDEGEE. The CDR3 loop spans 12 amino acids. Trimming removed 8 bases at V and 6 bases at J, with 12 bases between. DNA of the CDR3: TGTGCCAGTTCAGGGGAGGTTCAGCCCCAGCATTTT. Protein sequence: CASSGEVQPQHF.

By share, this clone counts as medium-sized. The chain combines TRBV4-1 with TRBJ1-1; tentatively, D is TRBD1 (6 bases). The CDR3 consists of 15 residues. CDR1 is MGHRA and CDR2 is YSYEKL in the germline V gene. Trimming took off 4 bases at V and 6 bases at J, with 18 bases between the two ends. The CDR3 nucleotides are TGCGCCAGCAGCCTCCAAGGGGGGGGTCTTTCTGAAGCTTTCTTT. Translated, it gives CASSLQGGGLSEAFF.

The genes are TRBV5-1 and TRBJ2-7; 7 nucleotides match TRBD1. The CDR3 totals 16 residues. V shed 4 bases, J shed 5 bases, and the junction held 15 bases outside the gene matches. The germline V gene encodes CDR1 SGHRS and CDR2 YFSETQ. This CDR3 is CASSVSRDSILHEQYF. The CDR3, as DNA: TGCGCCAGCAGCGTGTCCCGGGACAGTATTCTGCACGAGCAGTACTTC.

V and J are TRBV6-5 and TRBJ2-7; TRBD1 might be the D (6 bases). V was shortened by 4 bases and J by 3 bases, with 13 bases between the two germline ends. Germline CDR1 MNHEY, CDR2 SVGAGI. The CDR3 has 14 amino acids. The CDR3 loop is CASSSTGTNYEQYF. CDR3 DNA: TGTGCCAGCAGTTCCACCGGGACAAACTACGAGCAGTACTTC.

This rearrangement joins TRBV7-3 to TRBJ2-4; no clear D. The CDR3 has 16 residues. V lost 5 bases and J lost 3, with 17 bases in between. In germline, CDR1 is SGHTA, CDR2 FQGTGA. Here the CDR3 reads CASSPSWSDDKNIQYF. CDR3 sequence (DNA): TGTGCCAGCAGCCCGTCGTGGAGTGATGACAAAAACATTCAGTACTTC.

This clone was detected once. This chain connects TRBV30 to TRBJ2-7; perhaps TRBD2 as D (6 bases). Trimming stripped 1 base from V and 2 bases from J, with 9 bases between. The germline CDR1 and CDR2 sequences are GTSNPN and SVGIG (reference sequence). This CDR3 contains 13 residues. Here the CDR3 DNA reads TGTGCCTGGAGTGGACAGCGGGCCTACGAGCAGTACTTC. This sequence encodes CAWSGQRAYEQYF. Based on the CDR3 plus reference TRBV30 and TRBJ2-7, the full variable domain is SQTIHQWPATLVQPVGSPLSLECTVEGTSNPNLYWYRQAAGRGLQLLFYSVGIGQISSEVPQNLSASRPQDRQFILSSKKLLLSDSGFYLCAWSGQRAYEQYFGPGTRLTVT.

The genes are TRBV10-1 and TRBJ2-3; the D is unclear. The length of the CDR3 is 12 residues. V was trimmed by 4 bases and J by 14 bases, leaving 16 bases between them. In germline, CDR1 is WNHNN, CDR2 SYGVQD (reference sequence). The CDR3 loop is CASSALAPPGYF. The CDR3 DNA is TGCGCCAGCAGTGCGTTAGCCCCCCCGGGGTATTTT.

The chain is built from TRBV11-2 and TRBJ1-4; D uncertain. This CDR3 has 15 residues. Germline CDR1 is SGHAT and CDR2 is FQNNGV. The V end was cut by 3 bases, the J end by 0 bases, with 8 bases between. The CDR3 reads CASSFPVATNEKLFF. CDR3 nucleotide sequence: TGTGCCAGCAGCTTCCCGGTTGCAACTAATGAAAAACTGTTTTTT. The complete variable domain, with remaining parts taken from reference TRBV11-2 and TRBJ1-4, reads EAGVAQSPRYKIIEKRQSVAFWCNPISGHATLYWYQQILGQGPKLLIQFQNNGVVDDSQLPKDRFSAERLKGVDSTLKIQPAKLEDSAVYLCASSFPVATNEKLFFGSGTQLSVL.